This T cell receptor beta chain is drawn from a study of chemoradiotherapy in HPV16-positive cancers. The CDR3 runs to 12 residues. CDR1 is SGHRS, CDR2 YFSETQ, per germline. V was clipped by 2 bases and J by 5 bases, with 8 bases between them. The repertoire was sequenced with immunoSEQ multiplex PCR; TCRdb's copy has only in-frame clones and lacks some. The table lists 30,000 to 45,000 clones, roughly 77% of them singletons. Here the sequenced sample was blood, taken from a patient who underwent chemoradiotherapy. The rearrangement uses TRBV5-1 and TRBJ2-7, with D perhaps TRBD1 (6 bases). This TCR came from a human donor with HPV-associated anogenital cancer. CDR3 in DNA: TGCGCCAGCAGCTTCCAGGGGAACGAGCAGTACTTC. Protein sequence: CASSFQGNEQYF.